This T cell receptor (beta chain) originates from a study of Graves' ophthalmopathy and Graves' hyperthyroidism (dated by TCRdb to 2017 to 2018). Background for the entire study: Peripheral blood was collected before any treatment was given, at the time of initial diagnosis. The study used signatures of the TCR beta repertoire to tell Graves' ophthalmopathy apart from Graves' hyperthyroidism and to predict which patients would progress to ophthalmopathy. In total, 135 blood samples were TCR-sequenced: 40 to 45 ophthalmopathy, some 80 hyperthyroidism and some 17 hyperthyroidism-to-ophthalmopathy patients. To explore V-J signatures distinguishing ophthalmopathy from hyperthyroidism, a discovery set of 100 patients (about 43 ophthalmopathy, about 57 stable hyperthyroidism) was enrolled. An independent validation cohort comprised 18 hyperthyroidism patients and some 16 patients who later progressed from hyperthyroidism to ophthalmopathy. In about six hyperthyroidism patients, the T-cell repertoires found in thyroid tissue were compared with those found in blood. Following sampling, methimazole starting at 30 mg daily was administered to hyperthyroidism patients, and high-dose intravenous methylprednisolone was administered to ophthalmopathy patients. The approximately 100 discovery patients were randomly divided into training and test sets at a 7:3 ratio.

Hyperthyroidism was considered stable if no progression to ophthalmopathy occurred within 18 months of follow-up. The hyperthyroidism patients were 18 to 65 years old and newly diagnosed, with a disease duration of less than 2 months. Patients were excluded if they had other autoimmune diseases, uncontrolled infections, pregnancy or lactation. Diagnosis relied on clinical symptoms, serum thyroxine, TRAb, thyroid ultrasound and orbital computed tomography. Using Ficoll-Paque density gradient centrifugation, PBMCs were isolated from less than 11 ml of fresh peripheral blood. Total RNA was extracted using Trizol reagent, and RNA quality was checked on an Agilent 2100 Bioanalyzer. The germline ends are 13 bases apart after V is trimmed by 0 bases and J by 5 bases. For CDR1 and CDR2, the germline V gene lists MGHRA and YSYEKL. From the cysteine through the phenylalanine, the CDR3 covers 15 amino acids. The read is trimmed to its CDR3 DNA, 45 bases read in frame from base 1.

About this clonotype itself: Its specific antigen is unknown. With a much larger clone just one base away, this may be a read error.

For repertoire sequencing, TCR beta CDR3 regions were amplified from RNA transcripts. The first round was an RT-PCR using HTBI primers with the Qiagen OneStep RT-PCR kit, and this first round was followed by a second-round multiplex PCR, then size selection and purification. The libraries underwent paired-end sequencing with 100 bp reads on an Illumina HiSeq2000. As for how the authors treated the data: SOAPnuke was used to process the reads, removing any read that contained adapters or uncalled bases, had a mean Phred below 15, or lacked an exact match to the constant primer or identifier. High-quality paired reads were merged with COPE v1.2.5. Clonotypes were defined as unique nucleotide sequences and were aligned to IMGT TRB V, D and J references using MiTCR v1.1. Analysis was restricted to V-J combinations with a frequency above 0.0001, which covered 98% to 99.2% of repertoires. For each V-J combination, a TCR clonal expansion and chaos score was defined as the ratio of F50 clonal expansion to chaos observed in the TCRdist matrix. Features were reduced by Welch's t-statistics and random forest to around 14 V-J combinations, which fed a naive Bayes classifier. Thyroid-blood repertoire similarity was quantified with the Morisita-Horn index. TCRdb passed the public sequencing reads through fastp at Q25 and MiXCR, retaining productive beta sequences. Here each entry gathers all rows of one CDR3 protein and keeps the most common genes and DNA. These V and J calls originate from TCRdb's pipeline instead of the authors' own analysis. The sample has approximately 410,000 distinct CDR3 sequences on record, less than 20% of them singletons. Jointly, the top ten make up 7% of the sample.

Results and caveats for the whole study, not just this receptor: In validation, the model predicted ophthalmopathy progression with about 70% sensitivity and about 77% specificity; eleven to twelve predicted patients were CT-confirmed with GO in a median of approximately six months. In cross-validation, the 13-signature model distinguished ophthalmopathy from stable hyperthyroidism with about 89% sensitivity and about 81% specificity, while in the test set the corresponding values were about 79% and 69%. Most of the expanded thyroid clonotypes with a frequency above 0.001 were also detected in blood, and it was suggested that the thyroid immune response may be reflected by blood repertoires. Sample size was not predetermined statistically, and investigators were not blinded to group allocation.

The receptor was isolated from a woman aged 18 to 35 with stable Graves' hyperthyroidism. Donor details come from another sample of the same person, matched by shared clones. The sequence joins TRBV4-1 to TRBJ2-5, with TRBD2 tentatively as D gene (5 bases match). Sequenced sample: peripheral blood. The nucleotides are TGCGCCAGCAGCCAAGAGGTCAAGCGGTCGGAGACCCAGTACTTC. It is translated as CASSQEVKRSETQYF.